What follows describes a single T cell receptor beta chain. Its antigen specificity is not known. Base qualities are missing; no much larger clone stands one base away. CD8 naive samples were obtained by positive selection for CCR7 among CD45RO-negative cells, yielding a CD45RA+CCR7+ population from which TemRA cells were excluded. The donors were healthy, HIV-negative adults who had no recently reported acute infections or vaccinations. Only Caucasian adults living in Nashville, Tennessee, USA were represented among the donors. Blood was obtained by leukapheresis, after which PBMCs were separated by Ficoll-Histopaque density gradient centrifugation and cryopreserved in liquid nitrogen vapor phase. Analytical flow cytometry was used to check the purity and quantity of every magnetically sorted T cell population. Genomic DNA was isolated from every sorted fraction and measured by UV absorbance on a Nanodrop 2000c.

TCR CDR3 regions were amplified from genomic DNA by multiplex PCR using the deep immunoSEQ assay. Genomic DNA extracted from each cell subset was distributed evenly over all wells of several immunoSEQ 96-well plates, and each plate served as one replicate. Each replicate PCR for sorted subsets received approximately 200 ng genomic DNA, equal to tens of thousands of T cell genomes. The purified libraries were quantified using a Qubit 3.0 fluorometer, sized with a Bioanalyzer 2100, and then quantified again using the KAPA Library Quantification kit. Each immunoSEQ 96-well plate was sequenced on its own single-read 150-cycle Illumina NextSeq 550 flow cell. The source study handled its data this way. The immunoSEQ output contained only junctional sequences without quality scores, so filtering could not match that applied to full-length reads. Sequences were annotated with PyIR, a Python wrapper for IgBLAST v1.9, using IMGT germline references to assign V/J genes and CDR3. Any read was removed if the V/J assignment was weak (E-value above 1e-6), the CDR3 was missing, or the read contained stop codons, out-of-frame junctions, or ambiguous translated residues. V3J clonotypes were defined by identical inferred V gene, J gene, and CDR3 amino acid sequence. To compute the percentage overlap between repertoires, the number of shared unique clonotypes was divided by the size of the smaller repertoire. RTK rarefaction, the Chao1 estimator, and Recon v2.1 estimates of unobserved clonotypes were used to assess repertoire richness. Generation probabilities for all TCRbeta clonotypes obtained by the gDNA method from a handful of donors were computed using OLGA. TCRdb mirrors the immuneACCESS table, restricted to in-frame sequences. Some clones are absent from its copies; in checked studies, under half trace to an unresolved V gene, and the reason for the others is unknown. V, J and clone size derive from that table, while D and trimming were established from the DNA sequence. Across this sample there are around 700,000 clones, with just over 90% seen only once. 24% of the sample rests with the top ten.

The data belong to a study of shared clonotypes between healthy human individuals (dated by TCRdb to about 2020). Some background on the complete study: The cohort included a few men and two women between 18 and 49 years of age. For each donor, CD4 naive and CD4 memory were each given three plates, CD8 naive was given two plates, and CD8 memory was given one plate. Blood TCR repertoires of five healthy adults were deeply sequenced to estimate repertoire size and the extent of clonotype sharing between individuals. Different laboratories and diverse techniques were used to prepare libraries and sequence TCR repertoires, to increase sequencing depth and limit assay-specific biases. Each donor's leukapheresis produced roughly between roughly 0.9 and 8.9 billion PBMCs. Study-wide findings and limitations: The small number of donors limited the genetic and exposure-history diversity represented. When a few donors were compared, the shared fraction of clonotypes was around 5.1% for naive CD4, approximately 3.5% for naive CD8, more than 2% for memory CD4, and around 0.4% for memory CD8. Sampling was limited to blood, and TCR repertoires in tissue likely differ from TCR repertoires in blood. Incomplete sequencing was indicated by rarefaction of sorted-subset datasets, despite the large sequencing depth. Based on pairwise subsampling, the degree of clonotype sharing among donors was expected to be affected by sequencing depth. Estimated clonotype richness was generally larger for naive than for memory subsets. Compared with non-shared clonotypes, clonotypes shared by all four sorted-subset donors had higher generation probabilities.

V was cut back by 5 bases and J by 2 bases, leaving a gap of 0 bases between them. CDR1 DFQATT and CDR2 SNEGSKA are derived from the germline V gene (reference sequence). The CDR3 sequence holds 9 residues, the cysteine and phenylalanine included. Only the CDR3 DNA is retained, 27 bases long and in frame from the first base. Sequenced sample: naive CD8+ T cells sorted from blood. Reading the label with the study, this specimen's cell subset or site is: CD45RA+CCR7+. The chain is assembled from TRBV20-1 and TRBJ2-5; the D gene assignment is ambiguous. This TCR derives from a man aged 30-40 years in good health. The DNA sequence is as follows: TGCAGTGCTCAAGAGACCCAGTACTTC. The translation is CSAQETQYF.